The 17 T cell receptor beta chains below come from one sample, sequenced in a study of PD-1 blockade in classical Hodgkin lymphoma (TCRdb year 2020). The library was obtained by the immunoSEQ multiplex PCR assay. TCRdb carries this immuneACCESS record with in-frame sequences only. Its versions omit some clonotypes, under half of them owing to an unresolved V gene in the studies checked, with the rest unexplained. In this sample the table shows over 9,000 clones, roughly 85% of which occur a single time. Just over 35% of the sample rests with the top ten. Read against the paper, the sample's time point label means: cycle 4 day 1 (C4D1), after six to seven weeks of nivolumab. Every trial patient had relapsed following autologous stem cell transplantation, and prior brentuximab vedotin exposure was what differed among cohorts A, B and C. Magnetic negative selection with a Miltenyi CD8+ T cell isolation kit was used to purify CD8+ T cells from thawed PBMCs.

The sequences come from CD8+ T cells from blood, collected before the fourth cycle of nivolumab. These receptors were taken from a human donor with classical Hodgkin lymphoma. The donor label of this sample is uncertain.

This chain uses TRBV19 with TRBJ2-6; 8 nucleotides line up with TRBD1. Germline V lookup: CDR1 LNHDA, CDR2 SQIVND (reference sequence). After removal of 7 bases from V and 1 base from J, the junction contained 21 bases not matched to a gene. The CDR3 sequence is 21 residues long. CDR3: CASTSPSFPWTGSSGANVLTF. Written as DNA, the CDR3 is TGTGCCAGTACTAGTCCCTCTTTCCCCTGGACAGGGTCATCTGGGGCCAACGTCCTGACTTTC. Complete variable domain (other parts from reference TRBV19 and TRBJ2-6): DGGITQSPKYLFRKEGQNVTLSCEQNLNHDAMYWYRQDPGQGLRLIYYSQIVNDFQKGDIAEGYSVSREKKESFPLTVTSAQKNPTAFYLCASTSPSFPWTGSSGANVLTFGAGSRLTVL.

The chain has TRBV4-1 and TRBJ1-2; D is perhaps TRBD1 (6 bases). CDR3 size: 14 residues. Trimming pared 3 bases from V and 1 base from J, leaving 9 bases between. Germline V lookup: CDR1 MGHRA, CDR2 YSYEKL. The CDR3 spells CASSHRTVNYGYTF. Written as DNA, the CDR3 is TGCGCCAGCAGCCATCGGACAGTTAACTATGGCTACACCTTC.

This chain links TRBV2 with TRBJ2-6, with D perhaps TRBD1 (6 bases). Between the trimmed V and J ends, which lost 5 bases and 3 bases, there was a span of 8 bases. The CDR3 is 14 amino acids. CDR1 and CDR2 from the germline V gene are SNHLY and FYNNEI. As DNA, the CDR3 is TGTGCCAGCAGTTCAGGGGTTGGGGCCAACGTCCTGACTTTC. It codes for CASSSGVGANVLTF.

This clone was detected a few times. The rearrangement joins TRBV7-9 to TRBJ1-5, with TRBD1 as a possible D gene (5 bases). The V gene's germline CDR1 is SEHNR and CDR2 FQNEAQ (reference sequence). The V and J ends lost 5 bases and 7 bases respectively, with 12 bases between them. CDR3 length: 13 amino acids. The CDR3 here is CASSLGGGQPQHF. The CDR3 bases are TGTGCCAGCAGCCTCGGCGGGGGGCAGCCCCAGCATTTT. Supplemented by reference TRBV7-9 and TRBJ1-5, the full variable domain reads DTGVSQNPRHKITKRGQNVTFRCDPISEHNRLYWYRQTLGQGPEFLTYFQNEAQLEKSRLLSDRFSAERPKGSFSTLEIQRTEQGDSAMYLCASSLGGGQPQHFGDGTRLSIL.

J is TRBJ2-6 and V is TRBV7-9, with D maybe TRBD2 (5 bases). Germline V gene data show CDR1 as SEHNR and CDR2 as FQNEAQ (reference sequence). Trimming took off 2 bases at V and 0 bases at J, with 11 bases between the two ends. This CDR3 contains 17 residues. CDR3 sequence (DNA): TGTGCCAGCAGCTTATCACGGGGAAACTCTGGGGCCAACGTCCTGACTTTC. Its protein product is CASSLSRGNSGANVLTF.

This chain joins TRBV28 and TRBJ1-4; 8 bases map to TRBD1. This CDR3 is built from 16 residues. Trimming at V came to 3 bases and at J to 4 bases, leaving 7 bases not matched to a gene. CDR1 and CDR2 (germline): MDHEN, SYDVKM. In nucleotides, the CDR3 is TGTGCCAGCAGTTTGGGGACAGGCGTTATTAATGAAAAACTGTTTTTT. Amino acids: CASSLGTGVINEKLFF. The full variable domain, with the rest looked up from reference TRBV28 and TRBJ1-4, is DVKVTQSSRYLVKRTGEKVFLECVQDMDHENMFWYRQDPGLGLRLIYFSYDVKMKEKGDIPEGYSVSREKKERFSLILESASTNQTSMYLCASSLGTGVINEKLFFGSGTQLSVL.

The count of this clone is one. The rearrangement joins TRBV6-4 to TRBJ2-3; maybe TRBD2 (6 bases). Germline V gene sequence: CDR1 MRHNA, CDR2 SNTAGT. Trimming stripped 6 bases from V and 0 bases from J, with 10 bases between. The CDR3 is 14 amino acids. The CDR3 DNA is TGTGCCAGCAGACCGGGACTGAGCACAGATACGCAGTATTTT. This sequence encodes CASRPGLSTDTQYF.

The rearrangement joins TRBV4-1 to TRBJ1-2; no definite D call. Germline-derived CDR1 and CDR2 are MGHRA and YSYEKL. This CDR3 has 13 residues. V shed 3 bases and J shed 8 bases, with 13 bases lying between them. The CDR3 loop is CASSQPGGQGYTF. The CDR3, as DNA: TGCGCCAGCAGCCAGCCGGGAGGCCAGGGCTACACCTTC.

The chain has TRBV5-1 and TRBJ2-7; TRBD1 is a possible D gene (6 bases). Germline V gene sequence: CDR1 SGHRS, CDR2 YFSETQ. The CDR3 runs to 14 residues. Deletions cut 0 bases from V and 2 bases from J, with 9 bases between. CDR3 loop: CASSLDRDTYEQYF. For the CDR3, the DNA is TGCGCCAGCAGCTTGGATCGGGACACCTACGAGCAGTACTTC. Drawing the rest from reference TRBV5-1 and TRBJ2-7, the complete variable domain is KAGVTQTPRYLIKTRGQQVTLSCSPISGHRSVSWYQQTPGQGLQFLFEYFSETQRNKGNFPGRFSGRQFSNSRSEMNVSTLELGDSALYLCASSLDRDTYEQYFGPGTRLTVT.

The rearrangement uses TRBV7-9 and TRBJ2-5; D gene unclear. CDR1 and CDR2 (germline): SEHNR, FQNEAQ (reference sequence). CDR3 length: 14 amino acids. Trimming cost V 1 base and J 4 bases, with 10 bases left between them. CDR3 DNA: TGTGCCAGCAGCTTAGGCACGGATCCAGAGACCCAGTACTTC. Residues: CASSLGTDPETQYF.

The rearrangement uses TRBV18 and TRBJ2-1, with D uncertain. Germline values: CDR1 KGHSH, CDR2 LQKENI. V gave up 1 base and J gave up 10 bases, with 11 bases separating them. The CDR3 runs 13 residues. Here the CDR3 reads CASSPRAPEEQFF. For the CDR3, the DNA is TGTGCCAGCTCACCACGGGCGCCGGAGGAGCAGTTCTTC.

CDR3 nucleotide sequence: TGCGCCAGCAGTCATAGGACAGGGGCGGGGGAGACCCAGTACTTC. Its translation is CASSHRTGAGETQYF. The chain has TRBV23-1 and TRBJ2-5, with 9 positions matching TRBD1. TRBV23-1 is marked as an open reading frame, function uncertain. The CDR3 length is 15 residues. The trim removed 3 bases at V and 5 bases at J, leaving 7 bases unmatched.

This sequence joins TRBV4-2 and TRBJ2-1, with 7 bases aligning to TRBD2. The CDR3 is made up of 14 amino acids. The V gene end was trimmed by 6 bases and the J gene end by 6 bases; junction bases not matched to a gene: 8. Germline-derived CDR1 and CDR2 are LGHNA and YNFKEQ. The CDR3, as DNA: TGTGCCAGCAGTGAAGGGACTACCCCCAATGAGCAGTTCTTC. It is translated as CASSEGTTPNEQFF.

This chain joins TRBV21-1 and TRBJ1-5; whether TRBD1, the table's D call, matches the DNA was not checked. TRBV21-1 is a documented pseudogene. The CDR3 has 16 residues. DNA of the CDR3: TGTGCCAGCAGCAAAGTGATGGGCAGGGTCGATCAGCCCCAGCATTTT. It specifies CASSKVMGRVDQPQHF.

This chain connects TRBV27 to TRBJ2-5; either TRBD1 or TRBD2 may supply D (5 bases each). The ends were cut back, 0 bases at V and 5 bases at J, with 13 bases in the middle. From germline, CDR1 is MNHEY and CDR2 SMNVEV (reference sequence). There are 15 residues in the CDR3. Here the CDR3 reads CASSLSGTAGETQYF. The CDR3 coding sequence is TGTGCCAGCAGTTTATCGGGGACCGCCGGGGAGACCCAGTACTTC.

The J gene is TRBJ2-2, the V gene TRBV29-1, with a weak D call TRBD2 (6 bases). Deletions cut 6 bases from V and 4 bases from J, with 15 bases between. CDR3 length equals 14 residues. Germline V CDR1 and CDR2: SQVTM, ANQGSEA. CDR3 protein: CSVETSPRTGELFF. DNA of the CDR3: TGCAGCGTCGAGACTAGTCCTCGCACCGGGGAGCTGTTTTTT.

The rearrangement joins TRBV29-1 to TRBJ1-2; possible D gene TRBD1, 5 bases. The CDR3 covers 19 residues. Germline assignment: CDR1 SQVTM and CDR2 ANQGSEA. Trimming took 1 base from V and 0 from J, leaving 24 bases between them. The CDR3: CSVEGVFGTGILANYGYTF. CDR3 in DNA: TGCAGCGTTGAAGGCGTGTTTGGGACGGGAATTTTAGCTAACTATGGCTACACCTTC.